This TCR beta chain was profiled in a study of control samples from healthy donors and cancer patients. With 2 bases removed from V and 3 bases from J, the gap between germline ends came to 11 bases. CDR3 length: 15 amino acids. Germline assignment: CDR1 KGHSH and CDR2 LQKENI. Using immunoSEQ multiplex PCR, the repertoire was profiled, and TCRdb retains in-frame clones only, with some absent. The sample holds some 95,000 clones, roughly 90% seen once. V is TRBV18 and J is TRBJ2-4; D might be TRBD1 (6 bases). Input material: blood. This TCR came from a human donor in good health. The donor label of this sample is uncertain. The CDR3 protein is CASSPREGGKNIQYF. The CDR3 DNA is TGTGCCAGCTCACCAAGAGAAGGGGGCAAAAACATTCAGTACTTC.